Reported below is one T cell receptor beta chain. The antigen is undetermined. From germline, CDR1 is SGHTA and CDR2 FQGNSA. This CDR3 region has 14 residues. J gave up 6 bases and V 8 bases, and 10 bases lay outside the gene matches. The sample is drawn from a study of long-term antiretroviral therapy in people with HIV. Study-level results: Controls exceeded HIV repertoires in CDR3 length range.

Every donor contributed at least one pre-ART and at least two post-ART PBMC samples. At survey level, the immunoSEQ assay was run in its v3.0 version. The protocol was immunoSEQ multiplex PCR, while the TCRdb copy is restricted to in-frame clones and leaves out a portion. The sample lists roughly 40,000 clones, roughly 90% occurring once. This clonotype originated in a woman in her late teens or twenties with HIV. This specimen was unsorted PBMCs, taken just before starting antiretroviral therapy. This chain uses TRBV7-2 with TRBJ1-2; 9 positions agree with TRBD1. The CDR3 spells CASLRTGVRNGYTF. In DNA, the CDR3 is TGTGCCAGCTTAAGGACAGGGGTTAGGAATGGCTACACCTTC.